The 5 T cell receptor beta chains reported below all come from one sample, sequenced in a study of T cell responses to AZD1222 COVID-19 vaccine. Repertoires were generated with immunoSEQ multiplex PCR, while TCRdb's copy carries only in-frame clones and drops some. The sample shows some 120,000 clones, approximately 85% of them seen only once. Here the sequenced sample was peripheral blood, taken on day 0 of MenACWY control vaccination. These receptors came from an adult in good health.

The CDR3 coding sequence is TGTGCCAGCAGTCATAGGGGAAGGAGCAATCAGCCCCAGCATTTT. It yields the protein CASSHRGRSNQPQHF. The J gene is TRBJ1-5, the V gene TRBV27; D possibly corresponds to TRBD1 (5 bases). This CDR3 spans 15 amino acids. Trimming took off 5 bases at V and 1 base at J, with 12 bases between the two ends. CDR1 is MNHEY and CDR2 is SMNVEV in the germline V gene (reference sequence).

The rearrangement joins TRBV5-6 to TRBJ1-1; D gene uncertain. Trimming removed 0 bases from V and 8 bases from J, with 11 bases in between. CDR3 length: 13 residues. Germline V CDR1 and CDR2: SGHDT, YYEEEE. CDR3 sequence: CASSLAGWLEAFF. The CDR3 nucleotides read TGTGCCAGCAGCTTGGCGGGTTGGTTGGAAGCTTTCTTT.

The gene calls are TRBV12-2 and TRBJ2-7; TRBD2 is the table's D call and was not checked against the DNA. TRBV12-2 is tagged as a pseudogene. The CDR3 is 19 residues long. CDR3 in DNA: TGTGCAAGTCGCCTGGTCGGGGGGTATTACAACGGCCTACGGTGGGAGCAGTACTTC. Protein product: CASRLVGGYYNGLRWEQYF.

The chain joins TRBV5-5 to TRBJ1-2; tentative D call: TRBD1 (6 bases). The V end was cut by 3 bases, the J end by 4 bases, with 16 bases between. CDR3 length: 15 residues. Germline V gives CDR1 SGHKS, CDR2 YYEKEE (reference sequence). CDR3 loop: CASSSQWTEIYGYTF. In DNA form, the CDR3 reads TGTGCCAGCAGCTCCCAATGGACAGAGATCTATGGCTACACCTTC.

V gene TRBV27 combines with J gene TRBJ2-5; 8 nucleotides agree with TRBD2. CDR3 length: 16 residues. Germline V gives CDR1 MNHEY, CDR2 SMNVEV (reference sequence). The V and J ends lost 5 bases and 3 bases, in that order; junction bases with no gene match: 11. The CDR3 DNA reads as TGTGCCAGCAGTAACGGGTGGGGTAGCGGGGAAGAGACCCAGTACTTC. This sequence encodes CASSNGWGSGEETQYF.